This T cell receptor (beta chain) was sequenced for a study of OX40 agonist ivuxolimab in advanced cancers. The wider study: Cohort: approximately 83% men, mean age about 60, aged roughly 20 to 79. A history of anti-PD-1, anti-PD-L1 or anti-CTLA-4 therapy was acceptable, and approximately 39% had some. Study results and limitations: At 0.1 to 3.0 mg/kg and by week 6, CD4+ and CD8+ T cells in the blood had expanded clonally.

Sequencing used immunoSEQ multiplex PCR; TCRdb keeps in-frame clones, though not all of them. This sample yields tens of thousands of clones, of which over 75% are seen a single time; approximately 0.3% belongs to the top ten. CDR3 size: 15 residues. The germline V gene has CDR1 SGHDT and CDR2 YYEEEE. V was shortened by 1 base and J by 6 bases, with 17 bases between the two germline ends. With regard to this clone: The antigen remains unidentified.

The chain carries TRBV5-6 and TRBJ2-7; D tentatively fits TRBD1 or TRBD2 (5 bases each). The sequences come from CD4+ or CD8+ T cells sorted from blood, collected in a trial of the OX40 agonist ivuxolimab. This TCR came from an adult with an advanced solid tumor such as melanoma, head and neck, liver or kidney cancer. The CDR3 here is CASSLNGDQAFEQYF. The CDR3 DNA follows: TGTGCCAGCAGCTTGAACGGGGACCAGGCTTTCGAGCAGTACTTC.